The next 12 T cell receptor beta chains were all read from a single sample in a study of T cell responses to AZD1222 COVID-19 vaccine. The method was immunoSEQ multiplex PCR; TCRdb's version includes in-frame clones alone and lacks a portion of them. The table has 44,000 or so clones, nearly 85% seen once. The input for sequencing was peripheral blood, taken on day 0 of AZD1222 vaccination. The receptors stem from an adult in good health.

CDR3 amino acids: CASGLVLGSGIPSYNEQFF. CDR3 bases: TGTGCTAGTGGTTTGGTACTGGGTAGCGGGATACCCTCCTACAATGAGCAGTTCTTC. The chain uses TRBV12-5 and TRBJ2-1; 8 nucleotides agree with TRBD2. The CDR3 spans 19 residues. After removal of 0 bases from V and 0 bases from J, the junction contained 10 bases not matched to a gene. Germline-derived CDR1 and CDR2 are LGHNT and FRNRAP.

This clone was found once. J is TRBJ2-1 and V is TRBV5-1; either TRBD1 or TRBD2 may fit D (5 bases each). The CDR3 totals 15 residues. V lost 4 bases, J lost 3 bases, and 14 bases lay in between. Germline CDR1 and CDR2: SGHRS and YFSETQ. Written as DNA, the CDR3 is TGCGCCAGCAGCCGAACCGGGACGCGCTACAATGAGCAGTTCTTC. This gives the protein CASSRTGTRYNEQFF.

This chain connects TRBV4-1 to TRBJ2-2; no clear D gene. The CDR3 extends over 14 amino acids. Looked up from germline, CDR1 is MGHRA and CDR2 is YSYEKL. V lost 0 bases, J lost 6 bases, and 8 bases lay in between. This CDR3 is CASSQDLAPGELFF. DNA of the CDR3: TGCGCCAGCAGCCAAGATTTGGCCCCCGGGGAGCTGTTTTTT.

The chain is built from TRBV21-1 and TRBJ2-5; TRBD2 is the table's D call, not checked against the DNA. TRBV21-1 is listed as a pseudogene. The CDR3 has 14 residues. CDR3 DNA: TGTGCCAGCACCGTAGCCGGGGGTTTCGGGACCCAGTACTTC. The encoded protein is CASTVAGGFGTQYF.

J is TRBJ1-3 and V is TRBV28; 11 bases are shared with TRBD1. V shed 6 bases and J 3 bases; nucleotides not matched to a gene: 10. The V gene's germline CDR1 is MDHEN and CDR2 SYDVKM. CDR3 length: 17 residues. CDR3 sequence (DNA): TGTGCCAGCAGCCGCTCCGGGACAGGGGGTTTTGGAAACACCATATATTTT. Protein product: CASSRSGTGGFGNTIYF.

This clone turned up a few times. The CDR3 spells CASSLTGQNTGELFF. CDR3 nucleotides: TGTGCCAGCAGCCTCACAGGGCAAAACACCGGGGAGCTGTTTTTT. The rearrangement joins TRBV3-1 (or the pseudogene TRBV3-2) to TRBJ2-2; D may be TRBD1 (6 bases). CDR3 size: 15 residues. The germline V and J ends were trimmed by 4 bases and 2 bases, with 11 bases remaining between them. Per the germline V gene, CDR1 is LGHDT and CDR2 is YNNKEL (reference sequence).

This clone occurred once. The chain carries TRBV19 and TRBJ2-3, with 7 bases matching TRBD2. The CDR3 is made up of 15 amino acids. V lost 3 bases to trimming and J lost 4 bases; unmatched junction nucleotides: 7. CDR1 is LNHDA and CDR2 is SQIVND in the germline V gene (reference sequence). The CDR3 spells CASSMRRELSDTQYF. CDR3 sequence (DNA): TGTGCCAGTAGTATGAGGCGGGAGCTCTCAGATACGCAGTATTTT.

The chain combines TRBV19 with TRBJ1-5; weak D call: TRBD1 (6 bases). From germline, CDR1 is LNHDA and CDR2 SQIVND (reference sequence). This CDR3 is 13 amino acids long. Between the trimmed V and J ends, which lost 8 bases and 2 bases, there was a span of 10 bases. The CDR3 nucleotides are TGTGCCAGTGAAAAGGGGGGCAATCAGCCCCAGCATTTT. This codes for CASEKGGNQPQHF. The whole variable domain, remainder taken from reference TRBV19 and TRBJ1-5, is DGGITQSPKYLFRKEGQNVTLSCEQNLNHDAMYWYRQDPGQGLRLIYYSQIVNDFQKGDIAEGYSVSREKKESFPLTVTSAQKNPTAFYLCASEKGGNQPQHFGDGTRLSIL.

The chain recombines TRBV5-1 with TRBJ2-7; maybe TRBD2 (7 bases). Germline V lookup: CDR1 SGHRS, CDR2 YFSETQ. CDR3 length: 13 amino acids. Trimming removed 6 bases from V and 7 bases from J, with 17 bases in between. The CDR3 protein is CASTRGGGQEQYF. In DNA form, the CDR3 reads TGCGCCAGCACCCGCGGGGGCGGACAAGAGCAGTACTTC.

This chain connects TRBV29-1 to TRBJ1-1; maybe TRBD1 (6 bases). The CDR3 has 12 residues. Per germline, CDR1 SQVTM and CDR2 ANQGSEA. The V end was cut by 7 bases, the J end by 4 bases, with 13 bases between. Written as DNA, the CDR3 is TGCAGCGCCGCACAGGGTCGCACTGAAGCTTTCTTT. This sequence encodes CSAAQGRTEAFF.

The V gene is TRBV7-9, the J gene TRBJ2-7; 10 positions agree with TRBD1. The CDR3 is 16 residues long. Germline assignment: CDR1 SEHNR and CDR2 FQNEAQ (reference sequence). J was trimmed by 3 bases and V by 5 bases; bases with no gene match: 10. The CDR3: CASSRMTGGAVYEQYF. CDR3 bases: TGTGCCAGCAGCCGGATGACAGGGGGCGCAGTCTACGAGCAGTACTTC.

This sequence joins TRBV6-2 or TRBV6-3 and TRBJ1-5, with D uncertain. The CDR3 loop spans 14 amino acids. Per germline, CDR1 MNHEY and CDR2 SVGEGT. The V end lost 0 bases, the J end lost 9 bases, and 12 bases lay between the germline ends. CDR3 region: CASSYSAGPGPQHF. The CDR3 DNA reads as TGTGCCAGCAGTTACTCTGCGGGCCCGGGGCCCCAGCATTTT.